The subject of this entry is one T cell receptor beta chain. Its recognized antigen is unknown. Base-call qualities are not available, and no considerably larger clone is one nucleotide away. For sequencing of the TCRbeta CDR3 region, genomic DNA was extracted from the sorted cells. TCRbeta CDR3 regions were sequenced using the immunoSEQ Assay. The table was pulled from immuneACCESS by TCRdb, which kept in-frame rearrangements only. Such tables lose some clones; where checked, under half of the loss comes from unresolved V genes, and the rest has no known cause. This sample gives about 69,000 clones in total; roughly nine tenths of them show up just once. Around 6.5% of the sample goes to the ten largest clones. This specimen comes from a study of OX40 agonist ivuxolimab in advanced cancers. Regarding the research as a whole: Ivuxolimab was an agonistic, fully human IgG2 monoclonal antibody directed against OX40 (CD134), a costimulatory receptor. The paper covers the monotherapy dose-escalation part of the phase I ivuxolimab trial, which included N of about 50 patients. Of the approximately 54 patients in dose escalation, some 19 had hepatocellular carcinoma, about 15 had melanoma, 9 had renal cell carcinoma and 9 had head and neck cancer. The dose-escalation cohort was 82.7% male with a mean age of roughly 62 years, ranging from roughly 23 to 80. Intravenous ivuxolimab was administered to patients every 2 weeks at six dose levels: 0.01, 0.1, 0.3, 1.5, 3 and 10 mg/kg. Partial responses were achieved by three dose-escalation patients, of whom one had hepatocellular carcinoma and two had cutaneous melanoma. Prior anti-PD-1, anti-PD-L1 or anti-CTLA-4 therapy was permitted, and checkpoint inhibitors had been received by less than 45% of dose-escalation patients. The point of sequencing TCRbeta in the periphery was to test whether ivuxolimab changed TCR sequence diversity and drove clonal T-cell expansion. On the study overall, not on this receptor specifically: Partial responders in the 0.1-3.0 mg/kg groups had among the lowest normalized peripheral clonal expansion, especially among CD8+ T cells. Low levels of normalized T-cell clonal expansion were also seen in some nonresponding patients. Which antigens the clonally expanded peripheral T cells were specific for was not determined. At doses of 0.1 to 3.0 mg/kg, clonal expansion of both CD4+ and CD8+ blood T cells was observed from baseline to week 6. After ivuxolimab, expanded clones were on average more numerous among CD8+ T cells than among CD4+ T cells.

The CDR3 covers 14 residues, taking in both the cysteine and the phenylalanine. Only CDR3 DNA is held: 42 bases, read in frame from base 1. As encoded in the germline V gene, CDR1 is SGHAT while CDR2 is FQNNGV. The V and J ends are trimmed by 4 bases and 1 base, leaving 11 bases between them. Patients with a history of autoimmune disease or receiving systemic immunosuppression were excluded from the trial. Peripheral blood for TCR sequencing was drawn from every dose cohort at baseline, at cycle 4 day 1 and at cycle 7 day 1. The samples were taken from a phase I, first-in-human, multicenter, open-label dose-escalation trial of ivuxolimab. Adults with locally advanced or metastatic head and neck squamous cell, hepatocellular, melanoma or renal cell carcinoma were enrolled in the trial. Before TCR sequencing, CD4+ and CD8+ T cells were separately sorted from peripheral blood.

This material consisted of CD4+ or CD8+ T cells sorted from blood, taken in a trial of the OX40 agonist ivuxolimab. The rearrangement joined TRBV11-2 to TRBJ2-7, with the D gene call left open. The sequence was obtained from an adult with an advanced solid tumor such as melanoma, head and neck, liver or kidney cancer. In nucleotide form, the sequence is TGTGCCAGCAGCTCAAATAGTGGATCCTACGAGCAGTACTTC. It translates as CASSSNSGSYEQYF. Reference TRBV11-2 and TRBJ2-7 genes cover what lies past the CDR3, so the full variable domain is EAGVAQSPRYKIIEKRQSVAFWCNPISGHATLYWYQQILGQGPKLLIQFQNNGVVDDSQLPKDRFSAERLKGVDSTLKIQPAKLEDSAVYLCASSSNSGSYEQYFGPGTRLTVT.